This T cell receptor (beta chain) emerged from a study of OX40 agonist ivuxolimab in advanced cancers. Study background: Hepatocellular carcinoma, melanoma, renal cell or head and neck cancer affected the dose-escalation patients. People who had prior anti-PD-1, anti-PD-L1 or anti-CTLA-4 therapy could take part, and less than 50% had some.

Here immunoSEQ multiplex PCR was the method, and the copy in TCRdb shows in-frame clones only, minus some. The sample includes over 80,000 clones, 80% to 90% of them seen just once. With 6 bases clipped from V and 12 bases from J, the junction kept 12 bases outside the gene matches. Germline V lookup: CDR1 KGHSH, CDR2 LQKENI. The CDR3 consists of 16 residues. Prior autoimmune disease or systemic immunosuppression barred patients. The sequence was collected from an adult with an advanced solid tumor such as melanoma, head and neck, liver or kidney cancer. Sample: CD4+ or CD8+ T cells sorted from blood, taken in a trial of the OX40 agonist ivuxolimab. V usage is TRBV18 and J usage is TRBJ2-1, with 15 bases aligning to TRBD2. In DNA form, the CDR3 reads TGTGCCAGCTCTCTTCCGGGACTAGCGGGAGGAATCGGGCAGTTCTTC. This gives the protein CASSLPGLAGGIGQFF.